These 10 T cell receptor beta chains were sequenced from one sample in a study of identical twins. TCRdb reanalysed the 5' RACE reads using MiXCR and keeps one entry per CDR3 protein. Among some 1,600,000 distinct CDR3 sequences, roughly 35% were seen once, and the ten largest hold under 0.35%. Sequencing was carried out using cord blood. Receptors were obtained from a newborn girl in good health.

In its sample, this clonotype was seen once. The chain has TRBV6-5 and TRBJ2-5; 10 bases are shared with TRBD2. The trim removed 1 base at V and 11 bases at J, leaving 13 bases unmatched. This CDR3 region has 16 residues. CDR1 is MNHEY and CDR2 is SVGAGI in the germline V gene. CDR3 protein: CASSYLVAGGLDEQYF. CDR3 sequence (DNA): TGTGCCAGCAGTTACTTGGTAGCGGGGGGCCTGGATGAGCAGTACTTC.

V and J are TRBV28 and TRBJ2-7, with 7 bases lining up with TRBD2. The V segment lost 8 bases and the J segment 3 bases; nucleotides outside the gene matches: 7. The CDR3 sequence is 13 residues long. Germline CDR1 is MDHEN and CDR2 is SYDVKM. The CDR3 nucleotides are TGTGCCAGCGTCCAGGGACTAAGCTACGAGCAGTACTTC. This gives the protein CASVQGLSYEQYF.

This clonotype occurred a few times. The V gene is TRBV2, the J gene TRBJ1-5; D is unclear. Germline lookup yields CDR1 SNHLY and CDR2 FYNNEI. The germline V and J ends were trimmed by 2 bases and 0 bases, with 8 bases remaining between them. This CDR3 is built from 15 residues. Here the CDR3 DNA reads TGTGCCAGCAGTGAATCTGGGCATAGCAATCAGCCCCAGCATTTT. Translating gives CASSESGHSNQPQHF. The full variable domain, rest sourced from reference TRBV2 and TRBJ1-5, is EPEVTQTPSHQVTQMGQEVILRCVPISNHLYFYWYRQILGQKVEFLVSFYNNEISEKSEIFDDQFSVERPDGSNFTLKIRSTKLEDSAMYFCASSESGHSNQPQHFGDGTRLSIL.

The CDR3 sequence: CSAPGLAGASTGELFF. The CDR3 region has the DNA TGCAGTGCACCGGGACTAGCGGGGGCTTCCACCGGGGAGCTGTTTTTT. V and J are TRBV20-1 and TRBJ2-2, with 14 bases identical to TRBD2. Per germline, CDR1 DFQATT and CDR2 SNEGSKA (reference sequence). Unmatched junction bases numbered 7, after V lost 6 bases and J lost 4 bases. This CDR3 has 16 residues.

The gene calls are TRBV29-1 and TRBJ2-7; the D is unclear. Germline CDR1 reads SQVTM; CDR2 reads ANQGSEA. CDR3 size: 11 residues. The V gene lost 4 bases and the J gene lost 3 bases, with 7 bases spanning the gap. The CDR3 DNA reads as TGCAGCGTTGCCCTGCACTACGAGCAGTACTTC. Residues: CSVALHYEQYF.

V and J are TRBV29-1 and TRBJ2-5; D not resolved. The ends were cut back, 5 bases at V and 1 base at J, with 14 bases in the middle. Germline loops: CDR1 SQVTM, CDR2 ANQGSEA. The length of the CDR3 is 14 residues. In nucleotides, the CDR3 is TGCAGCGTTCTACGGACGGACCCCCAAGAGACCCAGTACTTC. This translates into CSVLRTDPQETQYF.

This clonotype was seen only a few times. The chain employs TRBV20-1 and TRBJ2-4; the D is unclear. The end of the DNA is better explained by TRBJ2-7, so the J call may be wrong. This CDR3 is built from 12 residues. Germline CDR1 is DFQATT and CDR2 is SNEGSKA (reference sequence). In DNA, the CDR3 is TGCAGTGCTAGTCGAGCAACATACGAGCAGTACTTC. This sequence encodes CSASRATYEQYF.

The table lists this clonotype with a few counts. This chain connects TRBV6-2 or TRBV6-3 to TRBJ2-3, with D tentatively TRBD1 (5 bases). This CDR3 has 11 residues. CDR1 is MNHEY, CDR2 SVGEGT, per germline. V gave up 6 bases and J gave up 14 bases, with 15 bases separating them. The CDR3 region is CASSNGPGPYF. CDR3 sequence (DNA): TGTGCCAGCAGCAACGGACCAGGGCCGTATTTT.

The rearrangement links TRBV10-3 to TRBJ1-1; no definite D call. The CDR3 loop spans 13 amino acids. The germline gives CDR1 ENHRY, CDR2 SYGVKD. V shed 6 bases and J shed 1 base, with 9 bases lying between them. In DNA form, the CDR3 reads TGTGCCATCAGAACCGCAGGGAACACTGAAGCTTTCTTT. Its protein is CAIRTAGNTEAFF.

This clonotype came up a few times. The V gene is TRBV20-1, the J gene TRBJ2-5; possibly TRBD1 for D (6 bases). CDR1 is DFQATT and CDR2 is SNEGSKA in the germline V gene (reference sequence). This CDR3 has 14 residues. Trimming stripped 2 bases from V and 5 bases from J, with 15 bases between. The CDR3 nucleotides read TGCAGTGCTAGATCCTACAGGGTTTCGGAGACCCAGTACTTC. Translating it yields CSARSYRVSETQYF.